This T cell receptor (beta chain) originates from a study of blood T cell repertoires in COVID-19. Overall study: Researchers got acute and convalescent COVID-19 samples from the United States, Italy and Spain.

Germline-derived CDR1 and CDR2 are SGHTA and FQGNSA. Losses at the gene ends were 5 bases for V and 0 bases for J; bases not matched to a gene: 9. The CDR3 has 18 amino acids. Method: immunoSEQ multiplex PCR; TCRdb's copy keeps in-frame clones and lacks some. The sample records hundreds of thousands of clones, roughly four fifths being singletons. The sequence came from a woman aged 60-70 years with active or convalescent COVID-19. Material for sequencing was peripheral blood. V usage is TRBV7-2 and J usage is TRBJ2-4, with 11 bases aligning to TRBD2. The CDR3 sequence is CASSPVAGGRRAKNIQYF. DNA of the CDR3: TGTGCCAGCAGCCCCGTAGCGGGGGGGAGAAGAGCCAAAAACATTCAGTACTTC.